This entry describes one T cell receptor (beta chain). As yet, its antigen is unknown. The sample comes from a study of T cell responses to AZD1222 COVID-19 vaccine. Study-level results: White British people made up most donors, females outnumbered males, and clonal diversity was possibly underestimated. Unmutated variant regions reportedly attract nearly half of all spike-specific TCRs.

CDR3 length: 13 amino acids. V gave up 3 bases and J gave up 4 bases, with 7 bases separating them. Germline CDR1 reads SGHTA; CDR2 reads FQGTGA. Only in-frame clones appear in the TCRdb table, and some are missing; sequencing was by immunoSEQ multiplex PCR. Of 100,000 to 120,000 clones in the sample, more than 75% were seen once. The V gene is TRBV7-3, the J gene TRBJ2-1; D unresolved. Sequences were derived from peripheral blood, sampled on day 0 of AZD1222 vaccination. The sequence derives from an adult in good health. The CDR3 DNA follows: TGTGCCAGCAGCTTCCGAGAGTACAATGAGCAGTTCTTC. Translation: CASSFREYNEQFF.